This entry describes one TCR beta chain. The data were obtained in a study of blood T cell repertoires in COVID-19. Study background: The origin of the acute and convalescent COVID-19 samples was the United States, Italy and Spain. T cells, B-cell-depleted T cells, or PBMCs supplied cDNA or gDNA.

Germline V gene lookup returns CDR1 SGHVS and CDR2 FNYEAQ. The CDR3 loop spans 14 amino acids. V was shortened by 2 bases and J by 4 bases, with 9 bases between the two germline ends. In the authors' methods: Estimation of nucleated cell counts relied on the amplification of reference gene primers. Data came from immunoSEQ multiplex PCR; TCRdb stores just in-frame clones and leaves some out. That table is the source of V, J and clone size, and D and trimming were worked out from the DNA. The table has about 60,000 clones, around 76% seen once. The origin of this receptor is a woman of 80 years or more with acute or convalescent COVID-19. Sequencing used peripheral blood. The V call is TRBV7-6, the J call TRBJ1-3, with D tentatively TRBD1 (5 bases). The CDR3 bases are TGTGCCAGCAGCTTACTGGGGCCAGGAAACACCATATATTTT. Its translation: CASSLLGPGNTIYF.